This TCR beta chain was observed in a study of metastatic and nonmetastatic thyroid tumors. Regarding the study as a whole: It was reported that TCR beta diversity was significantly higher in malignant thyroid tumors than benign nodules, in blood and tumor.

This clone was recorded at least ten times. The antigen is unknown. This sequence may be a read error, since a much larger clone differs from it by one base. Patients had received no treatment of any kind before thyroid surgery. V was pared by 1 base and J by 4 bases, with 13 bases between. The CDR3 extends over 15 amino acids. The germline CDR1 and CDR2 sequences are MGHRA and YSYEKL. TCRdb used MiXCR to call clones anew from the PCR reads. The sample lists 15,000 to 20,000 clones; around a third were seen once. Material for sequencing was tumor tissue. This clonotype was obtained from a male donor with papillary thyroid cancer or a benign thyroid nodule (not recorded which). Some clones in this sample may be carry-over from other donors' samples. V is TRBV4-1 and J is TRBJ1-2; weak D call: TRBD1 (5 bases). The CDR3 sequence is CASSQGGRDFYGYTF. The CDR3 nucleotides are TGCGCCAGCAGCCAAGGAGGGAGGGACTTCTATGGCTACACCTTC.